The 13 T cell receptor beta chains reported below all come from one sample, sequenced in a study of OX40 agonist ivuxolimab in advanced cancers. The assay was immunoSEQ multiplex PCR, and TCRdb's table has in-frame clones only and misses some. The table includes 40,000 or so clones, around 82% detected once. Here the sequenced sample was CD4+ or CD8+ T cells sorted from blood, taken in a trial of the OX40 agonist ivuxolimab. These receptors were taken from an adult with an advanced solid tumor such as melanoma, head and neck, liver or kidney cancer.

This chain joins TRBV5-4 and TRBJ1-5; D not resolved. Germline CDR1 is SGHNT and CDR2 is YYREEE (reference sequence). V was shortened by 2 bases and J by 6 bases, with 12 bases between the two germline ends. The CDR3 runs to 14 residues. CDR3 bases: TGTGCCAGCAGCTTATTCGGAGGAGGTCAGCCCCAGCATTTT. It specifies CASSLFGGGQPQHF. The whole variable domain, filled in from reference TRBV5-4 and TRBJ1-5, reads ETGVTQSPTHLIKTRGQQVTLRCSSQSGHNTVSWYQQALGQGPQFIFQYYREEENGRGNFPPRFSGLQFPNYSSELNVNALELDDSALYLCASSLFGGGQPQHFGDGTRLSIL.

V gene TRBV2 combines with J gene TRBJ2-5; 8 bases align to TRBD1. The CDR3 consists of 13 residues. Germline CDR1 SNHLY, CDR2 FYNNEI. V lost 8 bases and J lost 4; bases outside the gene matches: 6. Here the CDR3 reads CASEGQGGETQYF. As DNA, the CDR3 is TGTGCCAGCGAAGGACAGGGAGGAGAGACCCAGTACTTC.

The V gene is TRBV5-4, the J gene TRBJ2-3; 14 positions agree with TRBD2. Germline-derived CDR1 and CDR2 are SGHNT and YYREEE (reference sequence). With V trimmed by 4 bases and J by 5 bases, 6 bases remained unmatched. The CDR3 is 16 amino acids. The CDR3 sequence: CASSRGTSGRGDTQYF. The CDR3 region has the DNA TGTGCCAGCAGCCGAGGGACTAGCGGGAGAGGAGATACGCAGTATTTT. The full variable domain, in which reference TRBV5-4 and TRBJ2-3 provide the parts outside the CDR3, is ETGVTQSPTHLIKTRGQQVTLRCSSQSGHNTVSWYQQALGQGPQFIFQYYREEENGRGNFPPRFSGLQFPNYSSELNVNALELDDSALYLCASSRGTSGRGDTQYFGPGTRLTVL.

The V call is TRBV28, the J call TRBJ2-4, with D perhaps assigned TRBD1 or TRBD2 (6 bases each). Germline CDR1 is MDHEN and CDR2 is SYDVKM. V was clipped by 2 bases and J by 0 bases, with 14 bases between them. CDR3 size: 17 residues. The CDR3 DNA reads TGTGCCAGCAGTTTACCCGGGGGACAAGTAGCCAAAAACATTCAGTACTTC. Its protein product is CASSLPGGQVAKNIQYF.

The V gene is TRBV6-5, the J gene TRBJ1-6; 8 bases map to TRBD1. The CDR3 extends over 15 amino acids. The germline V gene encodes CDR1 MNHEY and CDR2 SVGAGI. V shed 6 bases, J shed 10 bases, and the junction held 11 bases outside the gene matches. The CDR3 sequence is CASRRTGGGQSPLHF. The CDR3, as DNA: TGTGCCAGCAGGAGAACAGGGGGAGGTCAATCACCCCTCCACTTT.

The genes are TRBV4-1 and TRBJ1-4; a weak D match, TRBD1 (5 bases). Per germline, CDR1 MGHRA and CDR2 YSYEKL. V was pared by 0 bases and J by 3 bases, with 14 bases between. The CDR3 length is 17 residues. CDR3 coding DNA: TGCGCCAGCAGCCAAGATTCGGCGGGAGGGGCTAATGAAAAACTGTTTTTT. Translating gives CASSQDSAGGANEKLFF.

This clone was detected only a few times. The rearrangement joins TRBV2 to TRBJ2-2; TRBD2 agrees at 9 bases. V lost 5 bases to trimming and J lost 5 bases; unmatched junction nucleotides: 9. CDR1 and CDR2 from the germline V gene are SNHLY and FYNNEI. The CDR3 runs to 16 residues. The CDR3 coding sequence is TGTGCCAGCAGTTGGGGCGGCGGGAGGGTGACCGGGGAGCTGTTTTTT. Translation gives CASSWGGGRVTGELFF.

The chain carries TRBV20-1 and TRBJ2-3; D could derive from TRBD1 or TRBD2 (5 bases each). The CDR3 extends over 11 amino acids. The germline V and J ends were trimmed by 0 bases and 8 bases, with 6 bases remaining between them. Germline-derived CDR1 and CDR2 are DFQATT and SNEGSKA (reference sequence). In DNA form, the CDR3 reads TGCAGTGCTAGAGAGGGGGTTACGCAGTATTTT. Protein product: CSAREGVTQYF.

This clone appeared a few times. The genes are TRBV2 and TRBJ2-2; no clear D. Trimming stripped 2 bases from V and 8 bases from J, with 12 bases between. The length of the CDR3 is 14 residues. From germline, CDR1 is SNHLY and CDR2 FYNNEI. The CDR3 region has the DNA TGTGCCAGCAGTGAACTATTTTTCACGGGGGAGCTGTTTTTT. It encodes CASSELFFTGELFF.

The chain couples TRBV10-1 to TRBJ2-3, with D unresolved. The CDR3 totals 16 residues. V was clipped by 2 bases and J by 1 base, with 13 bases between them. Germline V lookup: CDR1 WNHNN, CDR2 SYGVQD (reference sequence). CDR3 amino acids: CASSESPSPGTDTQYF. The CDR3 bases are TGCGCCAGCAGTGAGAGCCCCAGCCCCGGCACAGATACGCAGTATTTT.

The chain uses TRBV18 and TRBJ1-3; tentatively, D is TRBD1 (6 bases). The CDR3 spans 16 residues. Trimming pared 3 bases from V and 0 bases from J, leaving 12 bases between. The germline V gene encodes CDR1 KGHSH and CDR2 LQKENI. This CDR3 reads CASSPTGQTSGNTIYF. The CDR3 DNA sequence: TGTGCCAGCTCACCGACAGGACAAACCTCTGGAAACACCATATATTTT.

This chain uses TRBV7-9 with TRBJ1-4; perhaps TRBD1 as D (6 bases). The CDR3 totals 17 residues. Germline V gene sequence: CDR1 SEHNR, CDR2 FQNEAQ (reference sequence). V lost 4 bases and J 0 bases, leaving 15 bases between the germline ends. Here the CDR3 reads CASSSRADSATNEKLFF. The DNA of the CDR3 is TGTGCCAGCAGCTCTAGGGCGGACAGCGCAACTAATGAAAAACTGTTTTTT.

DNA of the CDR3: TGTGCCAGCACTCCCACGTTGGGTTCACCCCTCCACTTT. Translation gives CASTPTLGSPLHF. J is TRBJ1-6 and V is TRBV2; no reliable D call. The CDR3 totals 13 residues. The ends were cut back, 7 bases at V and 9 bases at J, with 13 bases in the middle. Germline lookup yields CDR1 SNHLY and CDR2 FYNNEI.